One T cell receptor (beta chain) is described in this entry. This sample was included in a study of PD-L1 blockade in urothelial cancer. Study at large: Male sex and bladder-origin urothelial cancer were recorded for about 90% of the roughly 29 patients.

Only in-frame clones appear in the TCRdb table, and some are missing; sequencing was by immunoSEQ multiplex PCR. The table shows 50,000 or so clones, with about four fifths occurring only once. Documented time point: pretreatment peripheral blood. Locally advanced or metastatic urothelial carcinoma affected all patients. This specimen was PBMCs, taken around atezolizumab (anti-PD-L1) treatment. This receptor was identified in a man aged 50-59 years with urothelial cancer.

Here the CDR3 reads CASSNLGHLSNQPQHF. In DNA, the CDR3 is TGTGCCAGTAGTAACCTCGGACACCTTAGCAATCAGCCCCAGCATTTT. The V and J genes are TRBV19 and TRBJ1-5, with a weak D call TRBD1 (5 bases). The V gene's germline CDR1 is LNHDA and CDR2 SQIVND (reference sequence). The CDR3 is 16 amino acids. V was cut by 4 bases and J by 0 bases, with 13 bases left in between.